The 9 T cell receptor beta chains given below trace back to one sample, sequenced in a study of OX40 agonist ivuxolimab in advanced cancers. This table comes from immunoSEQ multiplex PCR, and its TCRdb copy is limited to in-frame clones, with some not included. The table records about 72,000 clones, around 87% of them present only once. Sequences were derived from CD4+ or CD8+ T cells sorted from blood, sampled in a trial of the OX40 agonist ivuxolimab. These TCRs come from an adult with an advanced solid tumor such as melanoma, head and neck, liver or kidney cancer.

Written as DNA, the CDR3 is TGTGCCAGCAGCTTAGAGAGACAGGGGGGGAAAAACATTCAGTACTTC. Protein sequence: CASSLERQGGKNIQYF. The gene calls are TRBV7-8 and TRBJ2-4; 9 nucleotides align to TRBD1. Germline lookup yields CDR1 SGHVS and CDR2 FQNEAQ. J gave up 4 bases and V 1 base, and 5 bases lay outside the gene matches. There are 16 residues in the CDR3.

V and J are TRBV5-1 and TRBJ1-2; a weak D match, TRBD1 (5 bases). Germline V gives CDR1 SGHRS, CDR2 YFSETQ. The V end was cut by 5 bases, the J end by 4 bases, with 15 bases between. This CDR3 region has 14 residues. CDR3 region: CASSPDSSGYGYTF. The DNA of the CDR3 is TGCGCCAGCAGTCCAGACAGTTCGGGCTATGGCTACACCTTC. Together with reference TRBV5-1 and TRBJ1-2, the CDR3 gives the full variable domain: KAGVTQTPRYLIKTRGQQVTLSCSPISGHRSVSWYQQTPGQGLQFLFEYFSETQRNKGNFPGRFSGRQFSNSRSEMNVSTLELGDSALYLCASSPDSSGYGYTFGSGTRLTVV.

This clone was detected only once. V is TRBV11-3 and J is TRBJ2-1; TRBD2 matches at 12 bases. CDR1 SGHNT and CDR2 YENEEA come from the germline V gene. Losses at the gene ends were 7 bases for V and 3 bases for J; bases not matched to a gene: 7. The CDR3 is 16 residues long. The CDR3 region has the DNA TGTGCCAGCAACTCAAGACTAGCGGGAGACTACAATGAGCAGTTCTTC. It translates to CASNSRLAGDYNEQFF.

This sequence joins TRBV5-4 and TRBJ2-6; D not resolved. The CDR3 covers 16 residues. Deletions cut 0 bases from V and 14 bases from J, with 21 bases between. Germline assignment: CDR1 SGHNT and CDR2 YYREEE (reference sequence). CDR3 sequence (DNA): TGTGCCAGCAGCTTGGAGTTTGTCGGCTCCCAAGAGTTCCTGACTTTC. Protein product: CASSLEFVGSQEFLTF.

The V and J genes are TRBV6-5 and TRBJ2-7; 9 bases map to TRBD2. Germline V gene sequence: CDR1 MNHEY, CDR2 SVGAGI. The CDR3 has 16 amino acids. V lost 0 bases and J lost 3; bases outside the gene matches: 6. In DNA, the CDR3 is TGTGCCAGCAGTTACTCAACGCGGGGGGGTTACTACGAGCAGTACTTC. As protein: CASSYSTRGGYYEQYF.

J is TRBJ2-5 and V is TRBV10-3; 10 positions match TRBD2. V dropped 2 bases and J dropped 5; count of bases not matched to a gene: 5. This CDR3 region has 15 residues. CDR1 is ENHRY and CDR2 is SYGVKD in the germline V gene. The CDR3 bases are TGTGCCATCAGTGAGGTGGTAGCGGGAGGCGAGACCCAGTACTTC. It translates to CAISEVVAGGETQYF.

This clone appeared a single time. V and J are TRBV10-1 and TRBJ2-7, with 7 nucleotides matching TRBD1. V gave up 4 bases and J gave up 2 bases; unmatched junction bases: 11. Germline V gives CDR1 WNHNN, CDR2 SYGVQD (reference sequence). The CDR3 is 16 residues long. The DNA for the CDR3 is TGCGCCAGCAGTGCCCGGACAGGAATAAGAACCTACGAGCAGTACTTC. It translates to CASSARTGIRTYEQYF.

This rearrangement joins TRBV5-1 to TRBJ1-2; 8 positions match TRBD1. CDR3 length: 13 residues. Trimming removed 3 bases from V and 8 bases from J; junction bases left unmatched: 6. Germline CDR1 is SGHRS and CDR2 is YFSETQ. The CDR3 DNA reads TGCGCCAGCAGCTCAACAGGGGGGAAGGGCTACACCTTC. This encodes CASSSTGGKGYTF.

This clone came up once. The V and J genes are TRBV9 and TRBJ1-1; the D gene is possibly TRBD1 (5 bases). The CDR3 runs 15 residues. Trimming stripped 0 bases from V and 3 bases from J, with 12 bases between. Germline values: CDR1 SGDLS, CDR2 YYNGEE. CDR3 loop: CASSVARAGDTEAFF. As DNA, the CDR3 is TGTGCCAGCAGCGTAGCCAGGGCTGGCGACACTGAAGCTTTCTTT.